The clone carrying this T cell receptor beta chain was observed many times. The data are from a study of T-cell reconstitution after alpha-beta-depleted transplantation in children. Unique molecular identifiers tagged the TCRbeta library. TCRdb re-derived calls from the PCR reads in MiXCR, one entry per CDR3 protein. The table records about 400,000 distinct CDR3 sequences, roughly 22% of them present only once. Germline assignment: CDR1 SQVTM and CDR2 ANQGSEA. Deletions cut 4 bases from V and 1 base from J, with 10 bases between. The CDR3 has 13 amino acids. The chain links TRBV29-1 to TRBJ1-1; the D gene is possibly TRBD1 (6 bases). Sequences were derived from PBMCs from the stem cell graft donor, sampled from the stem cell graft. This clonotype originated in a human donor who donated a stem cell graft to a child with acute myeloid leukemia. In DNA form, the CDR3 reads TGCAGCGTTGCGACAGGCGGGAACACTGAAGCTTTCTTT. Protein product: CSVATGGNTEAFF. Variable domain in full (rest from reference TRBV29-1 and TRBJ1-1): SAVISQKPSRDICQRGTSLTIQCQVDSQVTMMFWYRQQPGQSLTLIATANQGSEATYESGFVIDKFPISRPNLTFSTLTVSNMSPEDSSIYLCSVATGGNTEAFFGQGTRLTVV.